This T cell receptor beta chain was sequenced during a study of T cell responses to AZD1222 COVID-19 vaccine. Study findings and constraints: Researchers took repertoire samples only after the peak T cell response had come. In the spike-specific TCR repertoire, nearly half reportedly target unmutated variant regions. Following two doses of AZD1222, Spike-specific TCR breadth and depth rose.

Remarks on this clone: Its specificity is unknown.

TCRdb's table, derived via immunoSEQ multiplex PCR, lists solely in-frame clones and lacks some. The sample lists 160,000 or so clones; around nine tenths were seen once. CDR3 length: 16 residues. V dropped 0 bases and J dropped 8 bases, with 15 bases sitting between them. The V gene's germline CDR1 is SGDLS and CDR2 YYNGEE. Researchers grouped second doses given at about 4 or about 12 weeks into one pool. The sequence came from an adult who received the AZD1222 COVID-19 vaccine. The chain combines TRBV9 with TRBJ1-6; no reliable D call. The sequencing used peripheral blood, collected 28 days after the second AZD1222 dose. The CDR3 DNA sequence: TGTGCCAGCAGCGTAGGTTTGGGAAGCCGGGATTCACCCCTCCACTTT. Protein: CASSVGLGSRDSPLHF.